These 32 T cell receptor beta chains were sequenced from one sample in a study of shared clonotypes between healthy human individuals. Produced via immunoSEQ multiplex PCR; TCRdb's table is partial and in-frame only. The profile shows more than 1.2 million clones, about 98.5% of them singletons. The source material was naive CD4+ T cells sorted from blood. As for subset: CD45RA+ positively selected. Every receptor here comes from a man aged 25-45 years in good health.

J is TRBJ2-7 and V is TRBV9, with D possibly TRBD2 on 6 matching bases. Germline V gives CDR1 SGDLS, CDR2 YYNGEE. Deletions cut 0 bases from V and 3 bases from J, with 19 bases between. This CDR3 comprises 17 residues. CDR3 residues: CASSVEGRAGPLYEQYF. The CDR3, as DNA: TGTGCCAGCAGCGTAGAGGGGCGTGCGGGACCACTCTACGAGCAGTACTTC.

To note about this clone: This specimen includes other DNA sequences encoding the same CDR3. The chain recombines TRBV6-5 with TRBJ1-2; TRBD1 might be the D (5 bases). Looked up from germline, CDR1 is MNHEY and CDR2 is SVGAGI. V was clipped by 0 bases and J by 4 bases, with 9 bases between them. The CDR3 consists of 14 residues. CDR3 sequence (DNA): TGTGCCAGCAGTTACTCAACAGGTTTCTATGGCTACACCTTC. The encoded protein is CASSYSTGFYGYTF.

This clone was seen once. The CDR3 loop is CASSFSQGGNEQFF. The CDR3 nucleotides are TGTGCCAGCAGCTTCTCACAGGGGGGGAATGAGCAGTTCTTC. The chain uses TRBV11-3 and TRBJ2-1; tentative D call: TRBD1 (8 bases). Trimming stripped 3 bases from V and 7 bases from J, with 13 bases between. Germline CDR1 SGHNT, CDR2 YENEEA. The CDR3 sequence is 14 residues long.

The chain is built from TRBV15 and TRBJ2-5; weak D call: TRBD1 (8 bases). This CDR3 region has 15 residues. V lost 11 bases and J 2 bases, leaving 21 bases between the germline ends. Germline CDR1 is LNHNV and CDR2 is YYDKDF (reference sequence). CDR3 residues: CAAGGRGEGQETQYF. The CDR3 nucleotides read TGTGCCGCAGGGGGCCGTGGGGAGGGTCAAGAGACCCAGTACTTC. Full variable domain (rest looked up from reference TRBV15 and TRBJ2-5): DAMVIQNPRYQVTQFGKPVTLSCSQTLNHNVMYWYQQKSSQAPKLLFHYYDKDFNNEADTPDNFQSRRPNTSFCFLDIRSPGLGDTAMYLCAAGGRGEGQETQYFGPGTRLLVL.

The genes are TRBV19 and TRBJ1-1; D may be TRBD1 (6 bases). Trimming cost V 5 bases and J 2 bases, with 9 bases left between them. Germline CDR1 LNHDA, CDR2 SQIVND (reference sequence). This CDR3 is built from 13 residues. The CDR3 nucleotides read TGTGCCAGTAGTGGACAGATTAACACTGAAGCTTTCTTT. As protein: CASSGQINTEAFF.

The chain uses TRBV28 and TRBJ2-3; TRBD2 matches at 10 bases. The CDR3 is 15 residues long. Trimming at V came to 7 bases and at J to 9 bases, leaving 13 bases not matched to a gene. Germline assignment: CDR1 MDHEN and CDR2 SYDVKM. In nucleotides, the CDR3 is TGTGCCAGCATCGGCCTAGCGGGAGTTTTATCGACGCAGTATTTT. Residues: CASIGLAGVLSTQYF.

This chain joins TRBV7-6 and TRBJ2-1, with D perhaps assigned TRBD1 or TRBD2 (6 bases each). This CDR3 is 15 amino acids long. The ends were cut back, 7 bases at V and 8 bases at J, with 21 bases in the middle. Germline values: CDR1 SGHVS, CDR2 FNYEAQ. The DNA for the CDR3 is TGTGCCAGCACCCTGAGGGGGGCGAGCGGCGATGAGCAGTTCTTC. Its protein product is CASTLRGASGDEQFF.

The chain links TRBV7-9 to TRBJ2-7; 9 bases are shared with TRBD1. There are 15 residues in the CDR3. Germline assignment: CDR1 SEHNR and CDR2 FQNEAQ (reference sequence). J lost 5 bases, V lost 2 bases, and 7 bases had no gene match. CDR3 DNA: TGTGCCAGCAGCTTATACGGGGACAGGGTCGACGAGCAGTACTTC. The encoded protein is CASSLYGDRVDEQYF.

The J gene is TRBJ2-5, the V gene TRBV5-4; maybe TRBD2 (6 bases). The CDR3 totals 14 residues. Deletions cut 2 bases from V and 5 bases from J, with 13 bases between. Germline-derived CDR1 and CDR2 are SGHNT and YYREEE (reference sequence). The CDR3 sequence is CASSFKQAGETQYF. CDR3 nucleotides: TGTGCCAGCAGCTTTAAACAGGCGGGGGAGACCCAGTACTTC.

The chain uses TRBV7-3 and TRBJ2-7, with 8 bases lining up with TRBD2. V gave up 6 bases and J gave up 6 bases; unmatched junction bases: 10. Germline V gene lookup returns CDR1 SGHTA and CDR2 FQGTGA. This CDR3 region has 14 residues. The CDR3: CASSPGSGSSEQYF. The CDR3 region has the DNA TGTGCCAGCAGTCCGGGAAGCGGGAGCTCCGAGCAGTACTTC.

This clone was seen only once. V is TRBV20-1 and J is TRBJ1-4, with D hard to call. There are 11 residues in the CDR3. Per the germline V gene, CDR1 is DFQATT and CDR2 is SNEGSKA (reference sequence). Trimming took off 3 bases at V and 14 bases at J, with 13 bases between the two ends. This chain's CDR3 is CSASETQRLFF. CDR3 DNA: TGCAGTGCTAGCGAAACCCAGAGGCTGTTTTTT.

This chain uses TRBV6-5 with TRBJ2-7; D might be TRBD2 (6 bases). The CDR3 extends over 14 amino acids. The V end was cut by 6 bases, the J end by 6 bases, with 18 bases between. The V gene's germline CDR1 is MNHEY and CDR2 SVGAGI. CDR3 region: CASRIGTAGGEQYF. In DNA, the CDR3 is TGTGCCAGCAGGATCGGGACTGCCGGAGGCGAGCAGTACTTC.

The J gene is TRBJ1-1, the V gene TRBV5-1; D call uncertain. The germline V gene has CDR1 SGHRS and CDR2 YFSETQ. V shed 2 bases and J shed 7 bases, with 12 bases lying between them. The length of the CDR3 is 13 residues. The CDR3, as DNA: TGCGCCAGCAGCTTAACGGGAACGATTGAAGCTTTCTTT. Translating it yields CASSLTGTIEAFF.

This sequence joins TRBV15 and TRBJ2-5; D is unclear. The CDR3 spans 12 residues. V was trimmed by 1 base and J by 3 bases, leaving 3 bases between them. Germline CDR1 LNHNV, CDR2 YYDKDF (reference sequence). The CDR3: CATSRVKETQYF. Here the CDR3 DNA reads TGTGCCACCAGCAGAGTTAAAGAGACCCAGTACTTC.

CDR3: CASSFEVSYEQYF. Here the CDR3 DNA reads TGTGCCAGCAGTTTCGAAGTCTCCTACGAGCAGTACTTC. V is TRBV28 and J is TRBJ2-7; D is undetermined. This CDR3 comprises 13 residues. Per the germline V gene, CDR1 is MDHEN and CDR2 is SYDVKM. Trimming shortened V by 3 bases and J by 0 bases, and 6 bases separated the two germline ends.

The genes are TRBV4-2 and TRBJ2-5; a weak D match, TRBD1 (5 bases). Germline V gene sequence: CDR1 LGHNA, CDR2 YNFKEQ. This CDR3 region has 15 residues. Deletions cut 0 bases from V and 4 bases from J, with 12 bases between. CDR3 DNA sequence: TGTGCCAGCAGCCAAGAAGGGGAAGGGCCAGAGACCCAGTACTTC. Translating gives CASSQEGEGPETQYF.

The chain uses TRBV25-1 and TRBJ1-1; unclear D gene. Germline V gives CDR1 MGHDK, CDR2 SYGVNS. There are 13 residues in the CDR3. Trimming removed 6 bases from V and 1 base from J, with 9 bases in between. CDR3 sequence: CASSQAPNTEAFF. Written as DNA, the CDR3 is TGTGCCAGCAGCCAAGCTCCGAACACTGAAGCTTTCTTT.

This rearrangement joins TRBV28 to TRBJ1-1, with D possibly matching TRBD1 (5 bases). This CDR3 region has 15 residues. The germline V gene has CDR1 MDHEN and CDR2 SYDVKM. V dropped 6 bases and J dropped 4 bases, with 18 bases sitting between them. CDR3 DNA: TGTGCCAGCAGCCCCACCGGGACGCCCCGCACTGAAGCTTTCTTT. It translates to CASSPTGTPRTEAFF.

The CDR3 sequence is CASSSPRAGELFF. DNA of the CDR3: TGTGCCAGCAGCTCCCCGAGGGCCGGGGAGCTGTTTTTT. The J gene is TRBJ2-2, the V gene TRBV7-9; D perhaps matches TRBD2 (5 bases). V was shortened by 4 bases and J by 6 bases, with 9 bases between the two germline ends. CDR3 length equals 13 residues. From germline, CDR1 is SEHNR and CDR2 FQNEAQ (reference sequence).

V is TRBV7-9 and J is TRBJ1-4; D is uncertain. CDR3 length: 15 residues. CDR1 and CDR2 (germline): SEHNR, FQNEAQ (reference sequence). Trimming shortened V by 5 bases and J by 7 bases, and 17 bases separated the two germline ends. The CDR3 here is CASSPRGAPIEKLFF. The CDR3 coding sequence is TGTGCCAGCAGCCCCCGAGGTGCCCCTATTGAAAAACTGTTTTTT. Using reference TRBV7-9 and TRBJ1-4 for the parts outside the CDR3, the full variable domain is DTGVSQNPRHKITKRGQNVTFRCDPISEHNRLYWYRQTLGQGPEFLTYFQNEAQLEKSRLLSDRFSAERPKGSFSTLEIQRTEQGDSAMYLCASSPRGAPIEKLFFGSGTQLSVL.

Comments on this clone: Other DNA sequences in this sample translate to the same CDR3. The chain carries TRBV5-1 and TRBJ2-5; 10 bases are shared with TRBD1. The CDR3 spans 14 residues. The V segment lost 4 bases and the J segment 5 bases; nucleotides outside the gene matches: 5. Germline V lookup: CDR1 SGHRS, CDR2 YFSETQ. CDR3 residues: CASSRDRGRETQYF. DNA for the CDR3: TGCGCCAGCAGCCGGGACAGGGGAAGGGAGACCCAGTACTTC.

The chain has TRBV30 and TRBJ1-2, with D possibly being TRBD1 (5 bases). The CDR3 has 14 amino acids. V lost 5 bases and J 8 bases, leaving 21 bases between the germline ends. Germline values: CDR1 GTSNPN, CDR2 SVGIG (reference sequence). CDR3 nucleotide sequence: TGTGCCTGGGACCGCGGCGGGGCTTGGGGCGGCTACACCTTC. Protein sequence: CAWDRGGAWGGYTF.

The chain uses TRBV5-5 and TRBJ2-1; D unclear. V was trimmed by 2 bases and J by 0 bases, leaving 9 bases between them. Looked up from germline, CDR1 is SGHKS and CDR2 is YYEKEE (reference sequence). CDR3 length: 15 amino acids. The CDR3 loop is CASSFSVSSYNEQFF. The CDR3 bases are TGTGCCAGCAGCTTCTCAGTGAGCTCCTACAATGAGCAGTTCTTC.

The rearrangement uses TRBV20-1 and TRBJ1-1; D remains ambiguous. CDR1 DFQATT and CDR2 SNEGSKA come from the germline V gene (reference sequence). The CDR3 sequence is 11 residues long. CDR3 sequence reads: CNVGRTTEAFF. CDR3 in DNA: TGCAACGTGGGGAGAACCACTGAAGCTTTCTTT.

The J gene is TRBJ2-1, the V gene TRBV10-3; 8 bases fit TRBD2. CDR3 size: 20 residues. CDR1 and CDR2 (germline): ENHRY, SYGVKD. J gave up 0 bases and V 3 bases, and 16 bases lay outside the gene matches. The CDR3 DNA is TGTGCCATCAGTGATCACCCCGGGGGGGAAGGGAGGAACTCCTACAATGAGCAGTTCTTC. Protein: CAISDHPGGEGRNSYNEQFF.

This chain links TRBV28 with TRBJ2-3; D remains ambiguous. The germline V and J ends were trimmed by 2 bases and 5 bases, with 11 bases remaining between them. The CDR3 has 14 amino acids. Germline V gene data show CDR1 as MDHEN and CDR2 as SYDVKM. The CDR3 region is CASSLLAVGDTQYF. DNA for the CDR3: TGTGCCAGCAGTTTACTTGCGGTAGGAGATACGCAGTATTTT. Supplemented by reference TRBV28 and TRBJ2-3, the full variable domain reads DVKVTQSSRYLVKRTGEKVFLECVQDMDHENMFWYRQDPGLGLRLIYFSYDVKMKEKGDIPEGYSVSREKKERFSLILESASTNQTSMYLCASSLLAVGDTQYFGPGTRLTVL.

The chain uses TRBV9 and TRBJ1-3; D unresolved. Germline V gene sequence: CDR1 SGDLS, CDR2 YYNGEE. Trimming removed 6 bases from V and 3 bases from J, with 10 bases in between. The CDR3 spans 13 residues. CDR3 nucleotides: TGTGCCAGCACTCAGAGTTATGGAAACACCATATATTTT. It translates to CASTQSYGNTIYF.

This chain joins TRBV7-2 and TRBJ2-3; D is perhaps TRBD1 (5 bases). The V end was cut by 5 bases, the J end by 3 bases, with 12 bases between. The CDR3 has 14 residues. Germline V gene data show CDR1 as SGHTA and CDR2 as FQGNSA. The CDR3 here is CASSRDRLTDTQYF. CDR3 DNA: TGTGCCAGCAGCCGCGACAGACTGACAGATACGCAGTATTTT.

The sample holds one count of this clone. V is TRBV29-1 and J is TRBJ1-2; 8 bases line up with TRBD1. V was clipped by 3 bases and J by 6 bases; unmatched bases: 6. The CDR3 sequence is 13 residues long. CDR1 and CDR2 from the germline V gene are SQVTM and ANQGSEA. CDR3 region: CSVDQDRAHGYTF. The CDR3 DNA reads TGCAGCGTTGACCAGGACAGGGCACATGGCTACACCTTC.

V is TRBV29-1 and J is TRBJ2-5; D is uncertain. Trimming cost V 4 bases and J 5 bases, with 8 bases left between them. Germline V gene lookup returns CDR1 SQVTM and CDR2 ANQGSEA. There are 11 residues in the CDR3. The CDR3 coding sequence is TGCAGCGTTGGGGATGGGGAGACCCAGTACTTC. Its translation is CSVGDGETQYF.

V is TRBV7-2 and J is TRBJ2-1, with D unresolved. The germline V gene has CDR1 SGHTA and CDR2 FQGNSA. The CDR3 sequence is 15 residues long. The V end lost 3 bases, the J end lost 4 bases, and 13 bases lay between the germline ends. Here the CDR3 reads CASSFPGLIYNEQFF. CDR3 DNA: TGTGCCAGCAGCTTCCCTGGGTTGATATACAATGAGCAGTTCTTC.

The rearrangement links TRBV21-1 to TRBJ1-1. TRBV21-1 counts as a pseudogene. The CDR3 runs to 18 residues. The CDR3 protein is CASSKWGVVGPRDTEAFF. The DNA for the CDR3 is TGTGCCAGCAGCAAATGGGGGGTTGTGGGGCCCCGGGACACTGAAGCTTTCTTT.